The clone carrying this T cell receptor beta chain is medium-sized by share. The antigen remains unidentified. This sample stems from a study of PD-1 blockade in classical Hodgkin lymphoma. Study-level results: Individuals who commenced nivolumab within less than 1 year of ASCT were excluded. What drove the repertoire differences, possibly disease activity or prior therapy, has not been defined.

The sample's time point: cycle 4 day 1 (C4D1), after more than 5 weeks of nivolumab. Each patient experienced a relapse that followed autologous stem cell transplantation, and brentuximab vedotin exposure varied. Purified CD4+ T cells were obtained from thawed PBMCs through magnetic negative selection. TCRdb's table, derived via immunoSEQ multiplex PCR, lists solely in-frame clones and lacks some. The table includes about 22,000 clones, about 72% detected once. With 4 bases removed from V and 2 bases from J, the gap between germline ends came to 12 bases. The CDR3 length is 15 residues. Per the germline V gene, CDR1 is LGHNA and CDR2 is YNFKEQ.

V usage is TRBV4-2 and J usage is TRBJ1-3, with D tentatively TRBD1 (5 bases). The source of this sequence is a human donor with classical Hodgkin lymphoma. This specimen was CD4+ T cells from blood, taken before the fourth cycle of nivolumab. The CDR3: CASSLREGTGNTIYF. Written as DNA, the CDR3 is TGTGCCAGCAGCCTACGGGAGGGGACTGGAAACACCATATATTTT.